This T cell receptor (beta chain) was captured by sequencing in a study of OX40 agonist ivuxolimab in advanced cancers. Produced via immunoSEQ multiplex PCR; TCRdb's table is partial and in-frame only. The data hold about 53,000 clones, with roughly 87% observed a single time. Notes on this clone: Its specificity is unknown.

Study-level findings and limits: It was not determined which antigens were specifically recognized by the peripheral T cells that had undergone clonal expansion.

The germline V gene encodes CDR1 MNHEY and CDR2 SMNVEV (reference sequence). The CDR3 spans 15 residues. Losses at the gene ends were 5 bases for V and 4 bases for J; bases not matched to a gene: 6. The genes are TRBV27 and TRBJ2-1; 9 bases map to TRBD2. Here the sequenced sample was CD4+ or CD8+ T cells sorted from blood, taken in a trial of the OX40 agonist ivuxolimab. The receptor comes from an adult with an advanced solid tumor such as melanoma, head and neck, liver or kidney cancer. The CDR3 DNA reads as TGTGCCAGCAGTCCCGGGACTAGCCTATACAATGAGCAGTTCTTC. It translates to CASSPGTSLYNEQFF.